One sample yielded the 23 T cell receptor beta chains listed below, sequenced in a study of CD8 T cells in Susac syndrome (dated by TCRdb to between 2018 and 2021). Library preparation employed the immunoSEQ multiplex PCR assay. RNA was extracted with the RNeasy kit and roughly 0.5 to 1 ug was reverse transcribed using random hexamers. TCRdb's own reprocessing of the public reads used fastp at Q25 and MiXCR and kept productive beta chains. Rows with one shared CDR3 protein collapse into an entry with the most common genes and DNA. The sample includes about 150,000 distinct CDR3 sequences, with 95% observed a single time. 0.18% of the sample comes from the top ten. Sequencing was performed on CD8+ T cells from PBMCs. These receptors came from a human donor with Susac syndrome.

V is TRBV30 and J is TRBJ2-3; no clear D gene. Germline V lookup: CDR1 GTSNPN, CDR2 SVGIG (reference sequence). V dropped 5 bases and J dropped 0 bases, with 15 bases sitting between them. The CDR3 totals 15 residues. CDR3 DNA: TGTGCCTGGGAAGACTCCTCTACTAGCACAGATACGCAGTATTTT. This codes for CAWEDSSTSTDTQYF.

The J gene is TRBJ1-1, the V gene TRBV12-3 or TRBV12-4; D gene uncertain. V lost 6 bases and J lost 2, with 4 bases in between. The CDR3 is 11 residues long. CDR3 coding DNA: TGTGCCAGCAGCTTTAACACTGAAGCTTTCTTT. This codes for CASSFNTEAFF.

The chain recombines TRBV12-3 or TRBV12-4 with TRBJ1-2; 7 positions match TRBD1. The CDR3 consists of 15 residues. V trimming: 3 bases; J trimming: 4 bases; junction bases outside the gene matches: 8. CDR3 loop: CASSFYLQGRYGYTF. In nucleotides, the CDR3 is TGTGCCAGCAGTTTTTATCTACAGGGGCGCTATGGCTACACCTTC.

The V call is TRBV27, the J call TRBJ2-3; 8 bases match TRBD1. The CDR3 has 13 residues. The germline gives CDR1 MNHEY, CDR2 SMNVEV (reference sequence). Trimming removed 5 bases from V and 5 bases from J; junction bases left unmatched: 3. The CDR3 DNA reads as TGTGCCAGCAGTCTCGACAGGGGAGATACGCAGTATTTT. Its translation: CASSLDRGDTQYF.

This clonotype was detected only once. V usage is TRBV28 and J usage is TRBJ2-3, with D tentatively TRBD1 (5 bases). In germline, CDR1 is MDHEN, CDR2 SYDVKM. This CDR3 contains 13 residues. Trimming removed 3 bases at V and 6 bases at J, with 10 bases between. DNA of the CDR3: TGTGCCAGCAGTTTTTCCAGGGCGGATACGCAGTATTTT. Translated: CASSFSRADTQYF.

The CDR3: CASSYGGANQPQHF. CDR3 nucleotide sequence: TGCGCCAGCAGCTATGGGGGAGCCAATCAGCCCCAGCATTTT. V and J are TRBV5-1 and TRBJ1-5; possible D gene TRBD1, 5 bases. The CDR3 has 14 residues. Germline assignment: CDR1 SGHRS and CDR2 YFSETQ. V was cut by 3 bases and J by 3 bases, with 10 bases left in between.

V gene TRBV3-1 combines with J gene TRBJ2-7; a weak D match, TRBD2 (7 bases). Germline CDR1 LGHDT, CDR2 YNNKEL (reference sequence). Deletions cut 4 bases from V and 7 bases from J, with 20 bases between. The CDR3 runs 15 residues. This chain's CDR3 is CASSLQGRGSGEQYF. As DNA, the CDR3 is TGTGCCAGCAGCCTCCAGGGGAGGGGTTCGGGGGAGCAGTACTTC.

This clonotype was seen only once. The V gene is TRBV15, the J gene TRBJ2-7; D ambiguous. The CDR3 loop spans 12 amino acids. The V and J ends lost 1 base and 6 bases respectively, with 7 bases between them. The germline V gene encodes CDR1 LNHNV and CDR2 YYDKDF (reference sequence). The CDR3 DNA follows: TGTGCCACCAGCAGAGCTGACGCCGAGCAGTACTTC. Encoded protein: CATSRADAEQYF.

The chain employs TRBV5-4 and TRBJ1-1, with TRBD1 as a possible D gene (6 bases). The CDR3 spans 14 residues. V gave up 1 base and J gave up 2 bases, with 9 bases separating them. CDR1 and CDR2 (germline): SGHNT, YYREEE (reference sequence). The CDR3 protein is CASSLTGSNTEAFF. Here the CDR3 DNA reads TGTGCCAGCAGCTTGACAGGGTCAAACACTGAAGCTTTCTTT.

The CDR3 DNA reads TGTGCCAGCAGTTACTTCGAGGGACCCCAAGAGACCCAGTACTTC. It codes for CASSYFEGPQETQYF. The chain is built from TRBV6-5 and TRBJ2-5, with D perhaps given as TRBD1 or TRBD2 (5 bases each). Trimming cost V 1 base and J 1 base, with 10 bases left between them. The germline V gene encodes CDR1 MNHEY and CDR2 SVGAGI. The CDR3 length is 15 residues.

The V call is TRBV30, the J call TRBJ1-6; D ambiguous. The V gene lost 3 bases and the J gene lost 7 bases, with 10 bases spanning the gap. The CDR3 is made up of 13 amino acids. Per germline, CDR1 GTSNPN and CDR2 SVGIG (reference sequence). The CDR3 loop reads CAWSYGSNSPLHF. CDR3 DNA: TGTGCCTGGAGCTACGGATCAAATTCACCCCTCCACTTT.

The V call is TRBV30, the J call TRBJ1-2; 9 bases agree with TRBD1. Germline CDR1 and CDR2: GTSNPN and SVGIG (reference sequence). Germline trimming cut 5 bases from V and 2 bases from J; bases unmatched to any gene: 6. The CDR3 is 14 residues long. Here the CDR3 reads CAWAAGTGNYGYTF. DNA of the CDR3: TGTGCCTGGGCAGCCGGGACAGGGAACTATGGCTACACCTTC.

The CDR3 DNA sequence: TGTGCCAGCAGCTCCGAGACACCCTACGAGCAGTACTTC. Translated: CASSSETPYEQYF. The genes are TRBV7-9 and TRBJ2-7; no clear D gene. Between the trimmed V and J ends, which lost 4 bases and 2 bases, there was a span of 9 bases. CDR1 and CDR2 (germline): SEHNR, FQNEAQ (reference sequence). CDR3 length equals 13 residues. Looking up the rest from reference TRBV7-9 and TRBJ2-7 gives the full variable domain: DTGVSQNPRHKITKRGQNVTFRCDPISEHNRLYWYRQTLGQGPEFLTYFQNEAQLEKSRLLSDRFSAERPKGSFSTLEIQRTEQGDSAMYLCASSSETPYEQYFGPGTRLTVT.

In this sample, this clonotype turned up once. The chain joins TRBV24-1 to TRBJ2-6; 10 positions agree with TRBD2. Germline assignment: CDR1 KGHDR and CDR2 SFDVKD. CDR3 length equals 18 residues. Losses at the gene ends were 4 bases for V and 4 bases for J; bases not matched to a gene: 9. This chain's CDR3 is CATSDPPAGGSGANVLTF. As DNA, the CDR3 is TGTGCCACCAGTGACCCGCCAGCGGGAGGGAGCGGGGCCAACGTCCTGACTTTC.

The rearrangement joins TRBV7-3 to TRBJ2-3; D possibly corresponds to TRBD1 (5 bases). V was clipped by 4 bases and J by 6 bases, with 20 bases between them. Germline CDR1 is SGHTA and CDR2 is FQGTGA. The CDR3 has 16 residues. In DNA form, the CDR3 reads TGTGCCAGCAGCTCCCTTAAGGGGCTTTCCGGGGATACGCAGTATTTT. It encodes CASSSLKGLSGDTQYF.

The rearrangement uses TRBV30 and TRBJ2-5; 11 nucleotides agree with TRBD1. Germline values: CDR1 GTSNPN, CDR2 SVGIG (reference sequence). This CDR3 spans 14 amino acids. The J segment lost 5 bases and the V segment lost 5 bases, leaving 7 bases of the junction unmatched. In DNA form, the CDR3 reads TGTGCCTGGGATCGGACAGGGGGCTTTGAGACCCAGTACTTC. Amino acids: CAWDRTGGFETQYF.

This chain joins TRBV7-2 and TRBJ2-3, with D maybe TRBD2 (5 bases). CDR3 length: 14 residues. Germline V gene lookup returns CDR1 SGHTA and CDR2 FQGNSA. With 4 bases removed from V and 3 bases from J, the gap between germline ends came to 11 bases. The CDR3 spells CASSSHPGTDTQYF. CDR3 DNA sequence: TGTGCCAGCAGCTCCCACCCGGGAACAGATACGCAGTATTTT.

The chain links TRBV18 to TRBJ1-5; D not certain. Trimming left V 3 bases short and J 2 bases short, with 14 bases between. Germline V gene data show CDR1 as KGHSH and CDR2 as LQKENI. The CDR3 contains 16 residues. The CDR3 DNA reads TGTGCCAGCTCACCCAAGTCAGTCGGGGGCAATCAGCCCCAGCATTTT. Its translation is CASSPKSVGGNQPQHF.

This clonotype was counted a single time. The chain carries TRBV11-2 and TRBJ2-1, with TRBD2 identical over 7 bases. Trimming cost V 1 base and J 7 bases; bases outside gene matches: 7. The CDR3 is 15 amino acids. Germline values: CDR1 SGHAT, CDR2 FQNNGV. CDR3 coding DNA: TGTGCCAGCAGCTTAGGGAGCGGGATCTCAAATGAGCAGTTCTTC. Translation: CASSLGSGISNEQFF.

The CDR3 DNA follows: TGTGCCTGGAGTGTGAGCGGAGGGGACAATGAGCAGTTCTTC. It yields the protein CAWSVSGGDNEQFF. This sequence joins TRBV30 and TRBJ2-1; D perhaps matches TRBD2 (6 bases). Deletions cut 0 bases from V and 5 bases from J, with 11 bases between. Germline CDR1 reads GTSNPN; CDR2 reads SVGIG (reference sequence). The CDR3 consists of 14 residues.

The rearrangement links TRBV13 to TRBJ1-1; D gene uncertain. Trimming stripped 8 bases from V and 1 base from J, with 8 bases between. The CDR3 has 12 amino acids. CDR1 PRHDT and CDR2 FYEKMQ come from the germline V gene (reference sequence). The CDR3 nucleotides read TGTGCCAGCGGATGGGAGAACACTGAAGCTTTCTTT. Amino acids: CASGWENTEAFF.

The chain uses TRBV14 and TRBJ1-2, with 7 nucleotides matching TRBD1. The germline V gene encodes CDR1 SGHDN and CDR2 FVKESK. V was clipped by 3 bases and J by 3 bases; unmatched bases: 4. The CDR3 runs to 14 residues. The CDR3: CASSQGDSHYGYTF. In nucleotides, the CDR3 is TGTGCCAGCAGCCAGGGGGACAGTCACTATGGCTACACCTTC.

CDR3 protein: CSAQTGSNQPQHF. DNA of the CDR3: TGCAGTGCTCAAACAGGGAGCAATCAGCCCCAGCATTTT. The chain combines TRBV20-1 with TRBJ1-5, with D possibly being TRBD1 (6 bases). The CDR3 has 13 amino acids. V was shortened by 5 bases and J by 1 base, with 9 bases between the two germline ends. Per the germline V gene, CDR1 is DFQATT and CDR2 is SNEGSKA (reference sequence).